Here is one T cell receptor (beta chain) with its context. This sample stems from a study of shared clonotypes between healthy human individuals. Original analysis: Because ImmunoSEQ provided only junction sequences with no quality scores, the filtering differed. The method was immunoSEQ multiplex PCR; TCRdb's version includes in-frame clones alone and lacks a portion of them. V and J calls and clone size come straight from that table; D and trimming were deduced from the DNA. The repertoire holds roughly 2.2 million clones, with 90% to 95% as singletons. The CDR3 is 15 residues long. The rearrangement links TRBV21-1 to TRBJ2-6; the table's D call of TRBD2 was not tested on the DNA. TRBV21-1 is labeled a pseudogene. Sequencing was carried out using naive CD4+ T cells from PBMCs. The subset: CD45RA+ positively selected. The TCR comes from a man aged 18 to 29 in good health. Some clones in this sample may be carry-over from other donors' samples. The CDR3, as DNA: TGTGCCAGCAGCCCCCGGGGGGCGGGGGCCAACGTCCTGACTTTC. Protein sequence: CASSPRGAGANVLTF.